The text below deals with one T cell receptor (beta chain). Its antigen is currently unknown. Donors were healthy HIV-negative adults without recently reported acute infections or vaccinations. A CD45RA-negative memory subset and a CD45RA+ naive subset were separated from the CD4+ cells. The entry originates in a study of shared clonotypes between healthy human individuals. Study-level background: Aged between 18 and 49, the donors were two women and three men.

Notes on the study in general: Specimens sampled were limited to blood, with tissue repertoires likely differing.

The CDR3 totals 15 residues. With V trimmed by 5 bases and J by 0 bases, 4 bases remained unmatched. CDR1 and CDR2 (germline): MNHNS, SASEGT. Repertoires were generated with immunoSEQ multiplex PCR, while TCRdb's copy carries only in-frame clones and drops some. The sample records over 2 million clones, roughly 95% being singletons. The sample comprised naive CD4+ T cells sorted from blood. The sample's subset: CD45RA+ positively selected. The sequence was obtained from a young man in good health. The chain recombines TRBV6-1 with TRBJ1-3, with 7 nucleotides matching TRBD1. CDR3 protein: CASSSGQLSGNTIYF. DNA of the CDR3: TGTGCCAGCAGTTCGGGACAGCTCTCTGGAAACACCATATATTTT.